This T cell receptor beta chain comes out of a study of T cells in Graves' hyperthyroidism and ophthalmopathy (dated by TCRdb to about 2019). Background for the entire study: Peripheral blood was collected at initial diagnosis, before any treatment. A discovery cohort of about a hundred patients, fewer than 50 with Graves' ophthalmopathy and approximately 57 with stable Graves' hyperthyroidism, was used to find distinguishing TCR V-J signatures. Prospective prediction of ophthalmopathy was tested in an independent validation cohort consisting of roughly 19 hyperthyroidism patients and around 16 patients who later progressed to ophthalmopathy. The roughly 94 discovery patients were randomly split 7:3 into training and test sets. Thyroid tissue and blood T-cell repertoires from six Graves' hyperthyroidism patients were also compared in the study. Once sampling was done, hyperthyroidism patients were given methimazole at a starting dose of 30 mg daily, whereas ophthalmopathy patients were given high-dose intravenous methylprednisolone. The paper describes TCR Vbeta CDR3 sequencing of 140 or so peripheral blood samples, made up of 43 ophthalmopathy patients, more than 70 hyperthyroidism patients and 17 progressor patients.

TCR beta CDR3 regions were amplified from RNA transcripts. A first-round RT-PCR of the TCR CDR3 used the HTBI primer set with the Qiagen OneStep RT-PCR kit. Libraries were constructed in a second round of multiplex PCR, after which size selection and purification were carried out. The libraries were sequenced on an Illumina HiSeq2000 using paired-end 100 bp reads. In the original analysis: SOAPnuke was used to process the raw data, throwing out any read that contained adapters or uncalled bases, had a mean Phred below 15, or lacked an exact constant-primer or identifier match. High-quality paired reads were merged with COPE v1.2.5, and unique nucleotide sequences were defined as clonotypes. Clonotypes were aligned to IMGT TRBV, TRBD and TRBJ reference segments using MiTCR v1.1. The analysis included only V-J combinations with a frequency above 0.0001, which together covered approximately 99% of the repertoires. A TCS score was defined as the ratio between F50 (clonal expansion) and ExV (chaos), using BLOSUM62-based TCRdist between CDR3 peptides within each V-J. Welch's t-statistics and random forest reduced roughly 540 V-J features to around 14, which were used in a naive Bayes classifier (R e1071). TCRdb took the public reads, trimmed them with fastp at Q25, ran MiXCR for clone calling and kept in-frame beta chains. Duplicate CDR3 protein sequences are folded into a single record with the most common DNA and genes. Here the V and J calls rest on TCRdb's processing, not on the authors' analysis. This sample holds a few hundred thousand distinct CDR3 sequences; nearly 15% were observed only once. Of the sample, roughly a fifth is held by the ten largest clones.

Remarks on this clonotype: The antigen it recognizes is unknown. Base quality data are lacking; no much larger clone is found one base away.

Study-wide conclusions, independent of this receptor: Most expanded thyroid clonotypes (frequency above 0.001) were also detected in blood, suggesting blood repertoires may reflect thyroid immune responses. In validation, the model predicted progression to ophthalmopathy with approximately 71% sensitivity and 72% to 85% specificity, a median of around 6.6 months before onset. Sample size was not statistically predetermined, and blinding of investigators to group allocation was not performed. Ophthalmopathy was separated from stable hyperthyroidism by a 13 V-J signature model, with just over 85% sensitivity and roughly 84% specificity obtained in cross-validation and 80%/75% obtained in testing.

The germline V gene (reference sequence) provides CDR1 MNHEY and CDR2 SMNVEV. Inclusive of the bounding cysteine and phenylalanine, the CDR3 is 15 residues long. Only the CDR3 DNA is retained, 45 bases long and in frame from the first base. The trim is 8 bases for V and 1 base for J, with a gap of 12 bases between the germline ends. Ophthalmopathy patients had moderately to severely active disease, Clinical Activity Score of at least 3, NOSPECS grade of at least 4, and duration under 3 months. Any patient with an uncontrolled infection, another autoimmune disease, pregnancy or lactation was excluded. Diagnoses were based on clinical symptoms, serum thyroxine and TRAb, thyroid ultrasound and orbital computed tomography. PBMCs were isolated from more than 9 ml of fresh peripheral blood by Ficoll-Paque density gradient centrifugation. Total RNA was extracted using Trizol reagent, and RNA quality was assessed on an Agilent 2100 Bioanalyzer.

The TCR sequence derives from a woman aged 55-69 years with Graves' ophthalmopathy. What was sequenced was blood. The V gene is TRBV27 and the J gene is TRBJ2-6; tentative D gene TRBD2, with 6 bases matching. The CDR3 in this case is CASGSLASGANVLTF. The DNA sequence is given as TGTGCCAGCGGGTCACTAGCTTCTGGGGCCAACGTCCTGACTTTC.